This T cell receptor beta chain was identified in a study of OX40 agonist ivuxolimab in advanced cancers. Study information: With ivuxolimab, an agonistic anti-OX40 (CD134) antibody, patients were treated. Checkpoint inhibitors had been given previously to 40% of patients.

The assay was immunoSEQ multiplex PCR, and TCRdb's table has in-frame clones only and misses some. The sample has tens of thousands of clones; about four fifths are singletons. Study-wide points: Normalized T-cell clonal expansion was also low in a subset of nonresponders. CD4+ and CD8+ blood T cells expanded clonally by week 6 at 0.1 to 3.0 mg/kg.

Details on this clone: Its antigen is not known.

Germline V CDR1 and CDR2: KGHSH, LQKENI. V was cut by 3 bases and J by 0 bases, with 3 bases left in between. This CDR3 has 13 amino acids. The V and J genes are TRBV18 and TRBJ1-3; D gene unclear. This clonotype was obtained from an adult with an advanced solid tumor such as melanoma, head and neck, liver or kidney cancer. The source material was CD4+ or CD8+ T cells sorted from blood, sampled in a trial of the OX40 agonist ivuxolimab. DNA of the CDR3: TGTGCCAGCTCACCGGACTCTGGAAACACCATATATTTT. Residues: CASSPDSGNTIYF.